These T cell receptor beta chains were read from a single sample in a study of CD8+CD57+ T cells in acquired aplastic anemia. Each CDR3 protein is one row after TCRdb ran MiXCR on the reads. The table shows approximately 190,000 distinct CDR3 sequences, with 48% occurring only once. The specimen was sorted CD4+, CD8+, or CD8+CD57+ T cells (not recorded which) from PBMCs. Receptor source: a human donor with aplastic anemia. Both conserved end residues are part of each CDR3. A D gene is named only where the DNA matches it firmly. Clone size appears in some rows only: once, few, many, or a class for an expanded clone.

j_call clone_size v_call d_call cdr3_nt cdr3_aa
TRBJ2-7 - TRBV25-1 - TGTGCCAGCAGTGGGGCGGGCGGCTCCTACGAGCAGTACTTC CASSGAGGSYEQYF
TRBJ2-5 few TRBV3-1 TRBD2 TGTGCCAGCAGCCGGAATAGCGGGAGGAGTGGGGAGACCCAGTACTTC CASSRNSGRSGETQYF
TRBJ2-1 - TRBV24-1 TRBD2 TGTGCCACCAGTGCGACTAGCGGGAGGGCCCCGTTGGATGAGCAGTTCTTC CATSATSGRAPLDEQFF
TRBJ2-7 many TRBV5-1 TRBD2 TGCGCCAGCAGCCACGGACTAGCGGGAGACCCAGTGCAGTACTTC CASSHGLAGDPVQYF
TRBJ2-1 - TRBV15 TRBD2 TGTGCCACCAGCGGAATAGCGGGAGTCCACAATGAGCAGTTCTTC CATSGIAGVHNEQFF
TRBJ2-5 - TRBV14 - TGTGCCAGCAGCCAGAATGCCGCGGGACAATTTCTGGAGACCCAGTACTTC CASSQNAAGQFLETQYF
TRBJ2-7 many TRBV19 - TGTGCCAGTAGTAAGTGGGAAGGAGACTACGAGCAGTACTTC CASSKWEGDYEQYF
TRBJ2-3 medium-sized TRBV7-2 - TGTGCCAGCAGCTTCAGACTTCAGGGGGGGGATACGCAGTATTTT CASSFRLQGGDTQYF
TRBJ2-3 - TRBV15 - TGTGCCACCAGCAGAGAGGGATTGAGCACAGATACGCAGTATTTT CATSREGLSTDTQYF
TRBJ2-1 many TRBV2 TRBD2 TGTGCCAGCAGTGGACGAACGACTAGCGGGAGGGCTTCTGAGCAGTTCTTC CASSGRTTSGRASEQFF
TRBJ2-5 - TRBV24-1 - TGTGCCACCAGTGAAGCCCTTGGGGCTGCTAAGCAAGAGACCCAGTACTTC CATSEALGAAKQETQYF
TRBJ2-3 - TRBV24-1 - TGTGCCACCCTTACTTTCCCGGGACCTCGCACAGATACGCAGTATTTT CATLTFPGPRTDTQYF
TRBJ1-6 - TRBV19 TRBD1 TGTGCCACCAAACAGGGGGAGGGTTCACCCCTCCACTTT CATKQGEGSPLHF
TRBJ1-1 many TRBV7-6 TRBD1 TGTGCCAGCAGCCCGAGGACAGGGAACACTGAAGCTTTCTTT CASSPRTGNTEAFF
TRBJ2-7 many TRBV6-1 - TGTGCCAGCTATTCCGGGGCCTCCTACGAGCAGTACTTC CASYSGASYEQYF
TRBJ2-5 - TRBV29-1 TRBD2 TGCAGCGTTGAGGGTTCTAGCGGGGGGATTGGAGAGACCCAGTACTTC CSVEGSSGGIGETQYF
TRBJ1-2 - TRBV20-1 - TGCAGTGCTAGAGATTTGGCCTATGGCTACACCTTC CSARDLAYGYTF
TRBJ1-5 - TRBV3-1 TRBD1 TGTGCCAGCAGCCAGGGACAGTGGAGAGTAAGCAATCAGCCCCAGCATTTT CASSQGQWRVSNQPQHF
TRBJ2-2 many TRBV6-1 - TGTGCCAGCATAATGGGGGTTGAAGGGGAGCTGTTTTTT CASIMGVEGELFF
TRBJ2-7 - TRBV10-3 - TGTGCCATCAGTGAGGGTCACGCGAAAGACGAGCAGTACTTC CAISEGHAKDEQYF
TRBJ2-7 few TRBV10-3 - TGTGCCATCAGTGAGCCGGGACGGCTTTACGAGCAGTACTTC CAISEPGRLYEQYF
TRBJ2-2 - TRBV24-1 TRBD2 TGTGCCACCAGTGATACTCCGCGGGGGGGCGAGACCGGGGAGCTGTTTTTT CATSDTPRGGETGELFF
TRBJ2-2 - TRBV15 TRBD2 TGTGCCACCAGCAGAGATTTGCTTGGCGGGGGGGCTCTTCCCGGGGAGCTGTTTTTT CATSRDLLGGGALPGELFF
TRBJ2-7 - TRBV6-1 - TGTGCCAGCAATGCGGCAGACCCTTACGAGCAGTACTTC CASNAADPYEQYF
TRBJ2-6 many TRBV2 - TGTGCCAGCAGTGTTTCCGGCGCTGGGGCCAACGTCCTGACTTTC CASSVSGAGANVLTF
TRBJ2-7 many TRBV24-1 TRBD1 TGTGCCACCAGTGATCCAATGGGGACAGGGGATCTTTACGAGCAGTACTTC CATSDPMGTGDLYEQYF
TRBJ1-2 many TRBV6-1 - TGTGCCAGCAGTGAAGCGGGAGGGACGGCGGTCGGGATCTATGGCTACACCTTC CASSEAGGTAVGIYGYTF
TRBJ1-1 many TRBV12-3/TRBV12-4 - TGTGCCAGCAGCTTCACTCGTCAACTCACTGAAGCTTTCTTT CASSFTRQLTEAFF
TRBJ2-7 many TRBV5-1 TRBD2 TGCGCCAGCAGCTATGACGGACTAGCGGGAGGGAGGTACGAGCAGTACTTC CASSYDGLAGGRYEQYF
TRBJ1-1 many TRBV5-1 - TGCGCCAGCATCTTCTTGGGGGAAGCTTTCTTT CASIFLGEAFF
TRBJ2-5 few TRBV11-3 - TGTGCCAGCAGCTCTTTAATCCGACAGCCGGGACACCGGGAGGCGGAGACCCAGTACTTC CASSSLIRQPGHREAETQYF
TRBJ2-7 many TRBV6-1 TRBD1 TGTGCCGGACGCACCCTTCCGGGACAGATCTACGAGCAGTACTTC CAGRTLPGQIYEQYF
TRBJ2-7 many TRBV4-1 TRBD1 TGCGCCAGCAGCCAACCCCAGGGGGCAGGATACGAGCAGTACTTC CASSQPQGAGYEQYF